This TCR beta chain was identified in a study of cytomegalovirus exposure and HLA in healthy donors. Study-level results: Most TCR beta V segments were productive about 87% or about 30% of the time in an earlier analysis. Within the data, a cluster of highly shared sequence variants was likely a sequencing artifact. Of the V segments, some could not be distinguished, including TRBV6-2 and TRBV6-3, and were excluded. It was taken for granted in presence/absence analyses that sequencing depth across donors was roughly uniform.

The CDR3 is 16 amino acids. Trimming removed 1 base at V and 5 bases at J, with 15 bases between. From germline, CDR1 is LGHNA and CDR2 YSLEER. A multiplex PCR was run with 60 Vbeta primers and 13 Jbeta primers. Sequenced by immunoSEQ multiplex PCR; TCRdb stores in-frame clones only, minus some. This sample yields around 140,000 clones, of which roughly 89% are seen a single time; about 5% belongs to the top ten. As to this clone: What it binds is unknown.

This chain links TRBV4-3 with TRBJ2-1, with a possible D match to TRBD1 (6 bases). This receptor was taken from a woman in her twenties or thirties in good health and CMV-seronegative. Specimen: PBMCs. CDR3 loop: CASSQAPVGGNNEQFF. CDR3 nucleotides: TGCGCCAGCAGCCAAGCTCCGGTTGGGGGCAACAATGAGCAGTTCTTC.